This TCR beta chain was sequenced in a study of beta chain features in type 1 diabetes. Findings and caveats of the study: In the patient group, naive, central memory and Treg TCRB repertoires seemed more alike than in the healthy donor group. Fewer junction insertions and more nucleotide deletions appeared in type 1 diabetes patients.

What was sequenced were expressed TCRB transcripts, since all of the isolated RNA had been reverse transcribed. Approximately 3.6 million reads were obtained on average from naive, central memory and regulatory T cell samples. Produced via immunoSEQ multiplex PCR; TCRdb's table is partial and in-frame only. Of fewer than 550,000 clones in the sample, about an eighth were seen once. V dropped 4 bases and J dropped 2 bases, with 10 bases sitting between them. The CDR3 is 14 residues long. Germline V gives CDR1 SEHNR, CDR2 FQNEAQ (reference sequence). Worth noting for this clone: The antigen remains unidentified.

By way of CD45RO/CCR7/CD25/CD127/CD95/CD27, the CD4+ regulatory, stem cell-like memory, central memory and naive cells were sorted. Specimen: naive CD4+ T cells from blood. The TCR was taken from a young woman in good health. The chain carries TRBV7-9 and TRBJ2-3; D assignment may be TRBD1 or TRBD2 (5 bases each). CDR3 sequence (DNA): TGTGCCAGCAGCTCTACGGGGCACACAGATACGCAGTATTTT. Translated, it gives CASSSTGHTDTQYF.